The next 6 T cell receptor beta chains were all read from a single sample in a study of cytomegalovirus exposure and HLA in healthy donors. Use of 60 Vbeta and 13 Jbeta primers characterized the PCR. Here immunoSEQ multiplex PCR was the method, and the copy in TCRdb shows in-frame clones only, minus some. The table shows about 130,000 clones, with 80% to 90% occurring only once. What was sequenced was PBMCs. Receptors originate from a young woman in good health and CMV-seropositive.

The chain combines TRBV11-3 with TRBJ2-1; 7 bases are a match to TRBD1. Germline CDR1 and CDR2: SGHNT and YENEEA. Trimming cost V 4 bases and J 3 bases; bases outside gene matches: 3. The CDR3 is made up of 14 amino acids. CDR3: CASSSRDSYNEQFF. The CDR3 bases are TGTGCCAGCAGCTCTAGGGACAGCTACAATGAGCAGTTCTTC. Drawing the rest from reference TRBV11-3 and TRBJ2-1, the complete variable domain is EAGVVQSPRYKIIEKKQPVAFWCNPISGHNTLYWYLQNLGQGPELLIRYENEEAVDDSQLPKDRFSAERLKGVDSTLKIQPAELGDSAVYLCASSSRDSYNEQFFGPGTRLTVL.

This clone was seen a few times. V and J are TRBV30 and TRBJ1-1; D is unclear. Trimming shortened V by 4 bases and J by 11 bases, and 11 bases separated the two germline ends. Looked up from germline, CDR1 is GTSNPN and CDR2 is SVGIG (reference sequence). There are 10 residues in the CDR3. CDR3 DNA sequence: TGTGCCTGGATAGCGGGCAGGGCTTTCTTT. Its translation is CAWIAGRAFF.

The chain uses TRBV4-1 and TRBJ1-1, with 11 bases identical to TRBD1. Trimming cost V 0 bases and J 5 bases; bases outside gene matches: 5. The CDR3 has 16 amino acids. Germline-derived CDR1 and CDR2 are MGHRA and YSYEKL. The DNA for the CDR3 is TGCGCCAGCAGCCAAGATTTGGGGACAGGGGGGACTGAAGCTTTCTTT. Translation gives CASSQDLGTGGTEAFF.

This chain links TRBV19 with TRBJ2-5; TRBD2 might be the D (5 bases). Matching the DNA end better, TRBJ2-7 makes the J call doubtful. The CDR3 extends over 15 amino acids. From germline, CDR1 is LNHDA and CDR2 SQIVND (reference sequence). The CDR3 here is CASTQRAHPIYEQYF. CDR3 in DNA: TGTGCCAGTACACAGAGGGCTCACCCCATTTACGAGCAGTACTTC.

The CDR3 DNA is TGTGCCAGCTCACCACCGCAGTTAGGAGCCTACGAGCAGTACTTC. Translating gives CASSPPQLGAYEQYF. V is TRBV18 and J is TRBJ2-7; no reliable D call. The CDR3 sequence is 15 residues long. The germline V and J ends were trimmed by 0 bases and 2 bases, with 11 bases remaining between them. The germline V gene encodes CDR1 KGHSH and CDR2 LQKENI. Full variable domain (remainder filled in from reference TRBV18 and TRBJ2-7): NAGVMQNPRHLVRRRGQEARLRCSPMKGHSHVYWYRQLPEEGLKFMVYLQKENIIDESGMPKERFSAEFPKEGPSILRIQQVVRGDSAAYFCASSPPQLGAYEQYFGPGTRLTVT.

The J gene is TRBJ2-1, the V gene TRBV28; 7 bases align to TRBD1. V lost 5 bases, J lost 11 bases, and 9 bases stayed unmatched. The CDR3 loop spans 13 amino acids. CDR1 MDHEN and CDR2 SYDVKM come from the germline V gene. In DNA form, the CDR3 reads TGTGCCAGCAGTACACCCGGGACAGCTCAGCAGTTCTTC. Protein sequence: CASSTPGTAQQFF.